This passage covers 18 T cell receptor beta chains from one sample sequenced in a study of T cell responses to AZD1222 COVID-19 vaccine (dated by TCRdb to the early 2020s). The sample's time point label, decoded: baseline before first vaccination. In the paper's terms, the treatment or condition label means: meningococcal conjugate vaccine given as trial control. Libraries were prepared through the immunoSEQ multiplex PCR assay. TCRdb provides this immuneACCESS table in a form limited to in-frame rearrangements. Some clones are lacking; in checked studies, under half of them reflect an unresolved V gene, and why the rest are absent is not known. Here the sample has around 70,000 clones; 79% occur a single time. The ten largest clones take up approximately 23% of the sample. This specimen consisted of peripheral blood, obtained on day 0 of MenACWY control vaccination. These receptors were taken from an adult in good health.

CDR3 in amino acids: CASSDLTDTQYF. CDR3 sequence (DNA): TGTGCCAGTTCGGACCTCACAGATACGCAGTATTTT. The rearrangement links TRBV19 to TRBJ2-3; no firm D call. Between the trimmed V and J ends, which lost 8 bases and 2 bases, there was a span of 8 bases. Germline V gene lookup returns CDR1 LNHDA and CDR2 SQIVND (reference sequence). This CDR3 has 12 amino acids.

The chain has TRBV2 and TRBJ2-3, with D unresolved. CDR1 SNHLY and CDR2 FYNNEI come from the germline V gene. Trimming removed 4 bases at V and 2 bases at J, with 7 bases between. The CDR3 has 13 residues. The CDR3 DNA follows: TGTGCCAGCAGTGGACCCTTCACAGATACGCAGTATTTT. It yields the protein CASSGPFTDTQYF.

The V call is TRBV6-5, the J call TRBJ1-6, with no clear D. The CDR3 spans 12 residues. Trimming removed 0 bases at V and 10 bases at J, with 4 bases between. The germline V gene has CDR1 MNHEY and CDR2 SVGAGI. CDR3 residues: CASSYSVSPLHF. The CDR3 DNA reads TGTGCCAGCAGTTACTCGGTGTCACCCCTCCACTTT.

The chain recombines TRBV5-5 with TRBJ1-2, with D unresolved. Between the trimmed V and J ends, which lost 3 bases and 6 bases, there was a span of 12 bases. The CDR3 is 13 amino acids. CDR1 and CDR2 (germline): SGHKS, YYEKEE (reference sequence). CDR3 nucleotides: TGTGCCAGCAGCTGGGCCCCGGCTGATGGCTACACCTTC. This encodes CASSWAPADGYTF. Full variable domain (missing parts from reference TRBV5-5 and TRBJ1-2): DAGVTQSPTHLIKTRGQQVTLRCSPISGHKSVSWYQQVLGQGPQFIFQYYEKEERGRGNFPDRFSARQFPNYSSELNVNALLLGDSALYLCASSWAPADGYTFGSGTRLTVV.

DNA of the CDR3: TGTGCCAGCAGCCCCGGACGGGCCGGGGATACGCAGTATTTT. Residues: CASSPGRAGDTQYF. This chain links TRBV11-3 with TRBJ2-3; D is unresolved. This CDR3 is built from 14 residues. V gave up 5 bases and J gave up 6 bases, with 15 bases separating them. Germline loops: CDR1 SGHNT, CDR2 YENEEA.

The chain is built from TRBV5-1 and TRBJ2-3, with D perhaps TRBD2 (5 bases). Germline values: CDR1 SGHRS, CDR2 YFSETQ. V lost 3 bases and J 0 bases, leaving 20 bases between the germline ends. CDR3 size: 18 residues. CDR3 protein: CASSSQDSIASSTDTQYF. Written as DNA, the CDR3 is TGCGCCAGCAGCTCCCAGGACTCGATTGCCTCTAGCACAGATACGCAGTATTTT.

This clone was observed once. V and J are TRBV28 and TRBJ1-2, with D uncertain. In germline, CDR1 is MDHEN, CDR2 SYDVKM. The V end lost 8 bases, the J end lost 8 bases, and 18 bases lay between the germline ends. The CDR3 contains 13 residues. This CDR3 reads CASLPPGHWGYTF. The DNA for the CDR3 is TGTGCCAGCCTCCCTCCGGGCCACTGGGGCTACACCTTC.

The table lists this clone with a count of one. V and J are TRBV7-2 and TRBJ1-1; TRBD1 agrees at 10 bases. Trimming at V came to 3 bases and at J to 3 bases, leaving 4 bases not matched to a gene. Germline assignment: CDR1 SGHTA and CDR2 FQGNSA. CDR3 length equals 15 residues. The CDR3 reads CASSFDRGLHTEAFF. DNA for the CDR3: TGTGCCAGCAGCTTTGACAGGGGGCTGCACACTGAAGCTTTCTTT.

This chain joins TRBV6-2 or TRBV6-3 and TRBJ1-1; D remains unclear. The ends were cut back, 6 bases at V and 0 bases at J, with 17 bases in the middle. The CDR3 consists of 16 residues. From germline, CDR1 is MNHEY and CDR2 SVGEGT. The CDR3 is CASSLSMGAMNTEAFF. The CDR3 coding sequence is TGTGCCAGCAGCCTGTCAATGGGAGCTATGAACACTGAAGCTTTCTTT.

The chain uses TRBV18 and TRBJ1-2, with 8 bases lining up with TRBD1. After removal of 6 bases from V and 6 bases from J, the junction contained 9 bases not matched to a gene. Per germline, CDR1 KGHSH and CDR2 LQKENI. The CDR3 is 14 amino acids. CDR3 DNA: TGTGCCAGCTCCCCGGTCGGACAGGGCGATGGCTACACCTTC. Translation gives CASSPVGQGDGYTF.

V gene TRBV27 combines with J gene TRBJ1-1, with D perhaps matching TRBD1 (6 bases). CDR1 and CDR2 (germline): MNHEY, SMNVEV (reference sequence). V gave up 8 bases and J gave up 11 bases, with 18 bases separating them. The CDR3 has 12 amino acids. The CDR3, as DNA: TGTGCCAGCGGACAGCGAAAAGAGGTTGCTTTCTTT. Protein: CASGQRKEVAFF.

V usage is TRBV28 and J usage is TRBJ2-7, with D possibly matching TRBD1 (5 bases). Trimming left V 3 bases short and J 3 bases short, with 12 bases between. The germline V gene encodes CDR1 MDHEN and CDR2 SYDVKM. This CDR3 comprises 14 residues. CDR3 nucleotides: TGTGCCAGCAGTTTTTCAGGGCGAGTCTACGAGCAGTACTTC. Translation: CASSFSGRVYEQYF.

V usage is TRBV15 and J usage is TRBJ1-2; no firm D call. V shed 0 bases and J shed 5 bases, with 7 bases lying between them. This CDR3 is 13 amino acids long. Germline V gene lookup returns CDR1 LNHNV and CDR2 YYDKDF (reference sequence). The CDR3 here is CATSRDRAYGYTF. CDR3 bases: TGTGCCACCAGCAGAGATCGGGCATATGGCTACACCTTC.

This clone has a single count. This chain connects TRBV28 to TRBJ2-1, with D maybe TRBD1 (5 bases). The V gene's germline CDR1 is MDHEN and CDR2 SYDVKM. CDR3 length: 14 amino acids. V lost 5 bases and J lost 5, with 13 bases in between. CDR3 in DNA: TGTGCCAGCAGTCGACCGCAGGGCAACAATGAGCAGTTCTTC. Translation: CASSRPQGNNEQFF.

Here the CDR3 DNA reads TGTGCCAGCAGTTACGGGGTTCTAAACACCGGGGAGCTGTTTTTT. Amino acids: CASSYGVLNTGELFF. This rearrangement joins TRBV6-5 to TRBJ2-2, with D unclear. The CDR3 contains 15 residues. V lost 2 bases and J lost 2, with 9 bases in between. Germline V gives CDR1 MNHEY, CDR2 SVGAGI.

This clone was picked up a small number of times. This rearrangement joins TRBV21-1 to TRBJ2-5; the table gives TRBD1 as D, unverified against the DNA. TRBV21-1 is designated a pseudogene. This CDR3 comprises 18 residues. The CDR3 is CASSKGILNRGGQETQYF. DNA for the CDR3: TGTGCCAGCAGCAAAGGAATCCTGAACAGGGGGGGCCAAGAGACCCAGTACTTC.

Sample share makes this clone medium-sized. This chain links TRBV5-5 with TRBJ2-7, with D perhaps matching TRBD1 (6 bases). CDR1 SGHKS and CDR2 YYEKEE come from the germline V gene (reference sequence). The CDR3 is 15 amino acids. The V gene lost 5 bases and the J gene lost 4 bases, with 19 bases spanning the gap. The CDR3, as DNA: TGTGCCAGCAGTAGCACTTCCGGACAGTCTTACGAGCAGTACTTC. It codes for CASSSTSGQSYEQYF.

This CDR3 reads CASSLVPGRYEQYF. The DNA of the CDR3 is TGTGCCAGCAGCTTAGTGCCAGGGCGATACGAGCAGTACTTC. The J gene is TRBJ2-7, the V gene TRBV7-9; TRBD1 might be the D (5 bases). The length of the CDR3 is 14 residues. Trimming pared 1 base from V and 4 bases from J, leaving 11 bases between. Germline CDR1 is SEHNR and CDR2 is FQNEAQ (reference sequence). Full variable domain (remainder filled in from reference TRBV7-9 and TRBJ2-7): DTGVSQNPRHKITKRGQNVTFRCDPISEHNRLYWYRQTLGQGPEFLTYFQNEAQLEKSRLLSDRFSAERPKGSFSTLEIQRTEQGDSAMYLCASSLVPGRYEQYFGPGTRLTVT.